One sample yielded the 20 T cell receptor beta chains listed below, sequenced in a study of PD-1 blockade in mismatch repair-deficient tumors. The assay was immunoSEQ multiplex PCR, and TCRdb's table has in-frame clones only and misses some. The sample lists 120,000 or so clones; more than 85% were seen once. This sample comprised peripheral blood, obtained 44 weeks after starting pembrolizumab. The receptors shown here come from an adult with mismatch repair-deficient cancer.

The table lists this clone with a count of one. CDR3 nucleotides: TGTGCCAGCAGTTCGAAAGGTCTTCAAGAGACCCAGTACTTC. Translating it yields CASSSKGLQETQYF. The J gene is TRBJ2-5, the V gene TRBV28; unclear D gene. Germline V gene lookup returns CDR1 MDHEN and CDR2 SYDVKM. Trimming pared 4 bases from V and 2 bases from J, leaving 11 bases between. The CDR3 is 14 residues long.

V and J are TRBV6-1 and TRBJ2-5, with TRBD1 matching 11 bases. Germline V lookup: CDR1 MNHNS, CDR2 SASEGT. Trimming cost V 4 bases and J 4 bases; bases outside gene matches: 5. The CDR3 runs 15 residues. The DNA for the CDR3 is TGTGCCAGCAGTGTCGGACAGGGGGCGGGAGAGACCCAGTACTTC. This encodes CASSVGQGAGETQYF.

The V gene is TRBV30, the J gene TRBJ2-7; a possible D gene is TRBD1 (6 bases). From germline, CDR1 is GTSNPN and CDR2 SVGIG (reference sequence). Trimming took off 0 bases at V and 11 bases at J, with 11 bases between the two ends. There are 11 residues in the CDR3. DNA for the CDR3: TGTGCCTGGAGTGTAGGGACACGGGAGTACTTC. This sequence encodes CAWSVGTREYF.

V and J are TRBV6-6 and TRBJ2-1; possibly TRBD1 or TRBD2 for D (6 bases each). Trimming stripped 8 bases from V and 1 base from J, with 15 bases between. From germline, CDR1 is MNHNY and CDR2 SVGAGI (reference sequence). The CDR3 totals 15 residues. The CDR3 reads CASRLRGDSYNEQFF. Here the CDR3 DNA reads TGTGCCAGCCGTTTAAGGGGGGATTCCTACAATGAGCAGTTCTTC.

The V call is TRBV11-2, the J call TRBJ2-1; perhaps TRBD2 as D (6 bases). V was shortened by 1 base and J by 11 bases, with 12 bases between the two germline ends. The CDR3 loop spans 13 amino acids. CDR1 and CDR2 from the germline V gene are SGHAT and FQNNGV. DNA of the CDR3: TGTGCCAGCAGCTTAGTTCGGGGGTCCAAGCAGTTCTTC. Amino acid sequence: CASSLVRGSKQFF.

The V gene is TRBV28, the J gene TRBJ1-1, with D tentatively TRBD1 (6 bases). Germline values: CDR1 MDHEN, CDR2 SYDVKM. This CDR3 is 15 amino acids long. V was shortened by 3 bases and J by 7 bases, with 18 bases between the two germline ends. The CDR3 spells CASSFQEGGRNEAFF. CDR3 DNA sequence: TGTGCCAGCAGTTTTCAGGAGGGGGGGCGTAATGAAGCTTTCTTT.

The chain couples TRBV6-5 to TRBJ2-7; D gene unclear. From germline, CDR1 is MNHEY and CDR2 SVGAGI. V lost 4 bases and J lost 2, with 18 bases in between. The CDR3 covers 16 residues. CDR3 bases: TGTGCCAGCAGTTCGGTACCTCGGACCGTTCCCTACGAGCAGTACTTC. It translates to CASSSVPRTVPYEQYF.

This chain connects TRBV6-6 to TRBJ2-1; D could derive from TRBD1 or TRBD2 (6 bases each). The V gene lost 2 bases and the J gene lost 6 bases, with 17 bases spanning the gap. Germline values: CDR1 MNHNY, CDR2 SVGAGI (reference sequence). CDR3 length: 16 residues. CDR3 nucleotide sequence: TGTGCCAGCAGTTACAGGAGGGACAACCGTCTCAATGAGCAGTTCTTC. Its translation: CASSYRRDNRLNEQFF.

This chain joins TRBV29-1 and TRBJ2-7; the match to TRBD1 covers 7 bases. V lost 6 bases, J lost 4 bases, and 9 bases stayed unmatched. Germline V gene sequence: CDR1 SQVTM, CDR2 ANQGSEA. The CDR3 consists of 13 residues. In nucleotides, the CDR3 is TGCAGCGTCCAGGGGGTTCGGGGTTACGAGCAGTACTTC. Its protein product is CSVQGVRGYEQYF.

This sequence joins TRBV25-1 and TRBJ1-1, with D possibly TRBD1 on 6 matching bases. The V and J ends lost 4 bases and 1 base respectively, with 10 bases between them. Germline V lookup: CDR1 MGHDK, CDR2 SYGVNS. This CDR3 has 14 residues. The CDR3 protein is CASSVGGGNTEAFF. As DNA, the CDR3 is TGTGCCAGCAGTGTAGGAGGGGGGAACACTGAAGCTTTCTTT.

This rearrangement joins TRBV9 to TRBJ2-1, with D tentatively TRBD1 (6 bases). This CDR3 spans 17 amino acids. Trimming left V 4 bases short and J 8 bases short, with 25 bases between. Germline-derived CDR1 and CDR2 are SGDLS and YYNGEE. The CDR3 DNA reads as TGTGCCAGCAGCCCCGAGGGGACAAACGGGGTGGAGGATGAGCAGTTCTTC. This encodes CASSPEGTNGVEDEQFF.

The genes are TRBV7-3 and TRBJ2-5; D is unresolved. V gave up 1 base and J gave up 5 bases, with 14 bases separating them. The CDR3 spans 15 residues. CDR1 is SGHTA and CDR2 is FQGTGA in the germline V gene. CDR3 sequence reads: CASSLMGGPRETQYF. The CDR3 DNA is TGTGCCAGCAGCTTAATGGGTGGGCCGCGGGAGACCCAGTACTTC.

The genes are TRBV28 and TRBJ2-7; no definite D call. The ends were cut back, 4 bases at V and 0 bases at J, with 4 bases in the middle. Looked up from germline, CDR1 is MDHEN and CDR2 is SYDVKM. CDR3 length: 12 amino acids. The CDR3 loop reads CASSSLSYEQYF. The CDR3 coding sequence is TGTGCCAGCAGTTCCCTCTCCTACGAGCAGTACTTC.

This clone has only a few counts. V and J are TRBV27 and TRBJ2-7; D not certain. Germline CDR1 MNHEY, CDR2 SMNVEV (reference sequence). Trimming left V 2 bases short and J 6 bases short, with 14 bases between. The CDR3 spans 14 residues. The CDR3 region is CASSLGSGLVEQYF. The CDR3 DNA reads TGTGCCAGCAGTTTAGGTTCAGGTTTGGTCGAGCAGTACTTC.

V is TRBV5-1 and J is TRBJ2-7; D not resolved. CDR3 length equals 14 residues. CDR1 is SGHRS and CDR2 is YFSETQ in the germline V gene. Trimming removed 0 bases at V and 3 bases at J, with 10 bases between. As DNA, the CDR3 is TGCGCCAGCAGCTTGGCGTCCCACAGCTACGAGCAGTACTTC. Encoded protein: CASSLASHSYEQYF. Variable domain in full (rest from reference TRBV5-1 and TRBJ2-7): KAGVTQTPRYLIKTRGQQVTLSCSPISGHRSVSWYQQTPGQGLQFLFEYFSETQRNKGNFPGRFSGRQFSNSRSEMNVSTLELGDSALYLCASSLASHSYEQYFGPGTRLTVT.

The V and J genes are TRBV19 and TRBJ2-7; either TRBD1 or TRBD2 may supply D (5 bases each). The CDR3 totals 15 residues. V shed 3 bases and J shed 0 bases, with 12 bases lying between them. CDR1 LNHDA and CDR2 SQIVND come from the germline V gene (reference sequence). CDR3 bases: TGTGCCAGTAGTATGGCAGGGACCTACTCCTACGAGCAGTACTTC. Translation gives CASSMAGTYSYEQYF.

This rearrangement joins TRBV18 to TRBJ1-4; D call uncertain. V shed 2 bases and J shed 8 bases, with 15 bases lying between them. CDR1 and CDR2 from the germline V gene are KGHSH and LQKENI. This CDR3 has 15 amino acids. CDR3 nucleotides: TGTGCCAGCTCACCAGTTGGAGGGCCAGGCGAAAAACTGTTTTTT. This encodes CASSPVGGPGEKLFF.

The chain employs TRBV6-1 and TRBJ2-1; the match to TRBD1 covers 9 bases. CDR1 and CDR2 (germline): MNHNS, SASEGT. CDR3 length: 15 residues. Trimming took 8 bases from V and 4 from J; bases not matched to a gene: 9. Here the CDR3 reads CASCLDRGPYNEQFF. CDR3 coding DNA: TGTGCCAGCTGCCTGGACAGGGGACCTTACAATGAGCAGTTCTTC.

The rearrangement joins TRBV19 to TRBJ1-4, with 10 bases that match TRBD1. The CDR3 runs to 14 residues. The V and J ends lost 3 bases and 7 bases, in that order; junction bases with no gene match: 2. CDR1 is LNHDA, CDR2 SQIVND, per germline (reference sequence). CDR3: CASSMTGGFEKLFF. For the CDR3, the DNA is TGTGCCAGTAGTATGACAGGGGGCTTTGAAAAACTGTTTTTT.

The V and J genes are TRBV5-1 and TRBJ2-7; no clear D. The CDR3 runs 18 residues. The germline V gene has CDR1 SGHRS and CDR2 YFSETQ. Trimming took 1 base from V and 2 from J, leaving 22 bases between them. The CDR3 bases are TGCGCCAGCAGCTTGAGCTGCAGGAAATATACGATTCCCTACGAGCAGTACTTC. Translated: CASSLSCRKYTIPYEQYF.